Presented here are 26 T cell receptor beta chains from one specimen sequenced in a study of T cell responses to AZD1222 COVID-19 vaccine. Here immunoSEQ multiplex PCR was the method, and the copy in TCRdb shows in-frame clones only, minus some. The repertoire has some 120,000 clones, around 87% of them found once; the top ten carry approximately 1.5%. The sequenced sample was peripheral blood, obtained on day 0 of AZD1222 vaccination. The receptors were sampled from an adult in good health.

The V and J genes are TRBV18 and TRBJ2-7, with TRBD1 matching 11 bases. Trimming cost V 3 bases and J 1 base; bases outside gene matches: 2. This CDR3 has 15 residues. Germline V lookup: CDR1 KGHSH, CDR2 LQKENI. Here the CDR3 DNA reads TGTGCCAGCTCACCTGGGACAGGGGGTTCCTACGAGCAGTACTTC. Translating gives CASSPGTGGSYEQYF.

The chain recombines TRBV19 with TRBJ1-4, with TRBD1 matching 8 bases. Germline V gene sequence: CDR1 LNHDA, CDR2 SQIVND (reference sequence). The CDR3 consists of 15 residues. Unmatched junction bases numbered 13, after V lost 9 bases and J lost 7 bases. Here the CDR3 DNA reads TGTGCCAGCCTTGACCCAGGGGGCTATGTTGAAAAACTGTTTTTT. This codes for CASLDPGGYVEKLFF.

This chain joins TRBV9 and TRBJ2-1; 7 bases line up with TRBD1. V trimming: 4 bases; J trimming: 6 bases; junction bases outside the gene matches: 13. Germline CDR1 reads SGDLS; CDR2 reads YYNGEE. The CDR3 spans 16 residues. The CDR3 nucleotides are TGTGCCAGCAGCAATCGACAGGGAATATCCGGCAATGAGCAGTTCTTC. Encoded protein: CASSNRQGISGNEQFF.

The chain is built from TRBV27 and TRBJ2-4, with 7 bases matching TRBD1. The junction had 16 bases not matched to a gene; V was cut back by 2 bases and J by 0 bases. This CDR3 contains 20 residues. The germline CDR1 and CDR2 sequences are MNHEY and SMNVEV (reference sequence). CDR3 sequence (DNA): TGTGCCAGCAGTTTAAGGAGTACAGGGGCCGTCGGTCGAGCCAAAAACATTCAGTACTTC. Its translation is CASSLRSTGAVGRAKNIQYF.

The chain links TRBV2 to TRBJ2-7, with D tentatively TRBD2 (5 bases). Germline-derived CDR1 and CDR2 are SNHLY and FYNNEI. Trimming took off 5 bases at V and 6 bases at J, with 11 bases between the two ends. This CDR3 contains 12 residues. Here the CDR3 reads CASSTGGPEQYF. The CDR3 DNA reads as TGTGCCAGCAGTACCGGAGGACCCGAGCAGTACTTC. Combining the CDR3 with reference TRBV2 and TRBJ2-7 gives the whole variable domain EPEVTQTPSHQVTQMGQEVILRCVPISNHLYFYWYRQILGQKVEFLVSFYNNEISEKSEIFDDQFSVERPDGSNFTLKIRSTKLEDSAMYFCASSTGGPEQYFGPGTRLTVT.

The chain couples TRBV30 to TRBJ2-3, with TRBD1 as a possible D gene (6 bases). V was cut by 0 bases and J by 4 bases, with 20 bases left in between. The CDR3 runs to 17 residues. Germline V gene data show CDR1 as GTSNPN and CDR2 as SVGIG (reference sequence). The CDR3 DNA reads as TGTGCCTGGAGTGTACCAAAAAAGGTACAGGGTGCAGATACGCAGTATTTT. This sequence encodes CAWSVPKKVQGADTQYF. The full variable domain, its missing parts supplied by reference TRBV30 and TRBJ2-3, is SQTIHQWPATLVQPVGSPLSLECTVEGTSNPNLYWYRQAAGRGLQLLFYSVGIGQISSEVPQNLSASRPQDRQFILSSKKLLLSDSGFYLCAWSVPKKVQGADTQYFGPGTRLTVL.

The V call is TRBV5-4, the J call TRBJ1-1; D is perhaps TRBD1 (5 bases). CDR3 size: 14 residues. Germline V CDR1 and CDR2: SGHNT, YYREEE (reference sequence). Trimming removed 0 bases at V and 11 bases at J, with 17 bases between. Written as DNA, the CDR3 is TGTGCCAGCAGCTTGGTTAGCCAGGGTGCTTCGGCTTTCTTT. Translation gives CASSLVSQGASAFF.

The gene calls are TRBV7-2 and TRBJ2-2; TRBD1 might be the D (5 bases). The germline V gene encodes CDR1 SGHTA and CDR2 FQGNSA. The length of the CDR3 is 12 residues. Trimming cost V 5 bases and J 8 bases, with 9 bases left between them. CDR3 protein: CASSLDRGELFF. As DNA, the CDR3 is TGTGCCAGCAGCCTCGACAGAGGGGAGCTGTTTTTT.

This sequence joins TRBV24-1 and TRBJ1-3, with D perhaps matching TRBD1 (5 bases). Looked up from germline, CDR1 is KGHDR and CDR2 is SFDVKD. Trimming shortened V by 6 bases and J by 4 bases, and 12 bases separated the two germline ends. This CDR3 comprises 14 residues. CDR3 sequence reads: CATSPGGSGNTIYF. Here the CDR3 DNA reads TGTGCCACCAGTCCCGGGGGATCAGGAAACACCATATATTTT.

The V gene is TRBV9, the J gene TRBJ1-6; D not resolved. Germline V gives CDR1 SGDLS, CDR2 YYNGEE. V dropped 3 bases and J dropped 8 bases, with 15 bases sitting between them. This CDR3 is built from 15 residues. CDR3 DNA sequence: TGTGCCAGCAGCGCGAAGACAAACTTCTATTCACCCCTCCACTTT. Protein: CASSAKTNFYSPLHF.

The chain has TRBV29-1 and TRBJ1-1, with D perhaps TRBD1 (5 bases). Germline-derived CDR1 and CDR2 are SQVTM and ANQGSEA. This CDR3 region has 12 residues. Deletions cut 3 bases from V and 11 bases from J, with 16 bases between. For the CDR3, the DNA is TGCAGCGTTGAGGGGACGGCCGTTGGGGCTTTCTTT. It is translated as CSVEGTAVGAFF. The variable domain in full, completed from reference TRBV29-1 and TRBJ1-1, reads SAVISQKPSRDICQRGTSLTIQCQVDSQVTMMFWYRQQPGQSLTLIATANQGSEATYESGFVIDKFPISRPNLTFSTLTVSNMSPEDSSIYLCSVEGTAVGAFFGQGTRLTVV.

The chain carries TRBV7-2 and TRBJ2-3; D unclear. The CDR3 contains 13 residues. Trimming stripped 4 bases from V and 2 bases from J, with 7 bases between. The germline V gene has CDR1 SGHTA and CDR2 FQGNSA. The CDR3 region is CASSSRTTDTQYF. CDR3 DNA: TGTGCCAGCAGCTCCCGGACCACAGATACGCAGTATTTT.

The rearrangement joins TRBV6-5 to TRBJ1-1; 8 bases match TRBD1. The V segment lost 4 bases and the J segment 3 bases; nucleotides outside the gene matches: 7. Germline V CDR1 and CDR2: MNHEY, SVGAGI. This CDR3 has 15 residues. CDR3 loop: CASSFRIQGDTEAFF. Written as DNA, the CDR3 is TGTGCCAGCAGTTTCCGAATACAGGGGGACACTGAAGCTTTCTTT.

The chain joins TRBV7-2 to TRBJ2-7; possibly TRBD1 for D (6 bases). The V and J ends lost 7 bases and 1 base respectively, with 23 bases between them. The CDR3 loop spans 17 amino acids. CDR1 SGHTA and CDR2 FQGNSA come from the germline V gene. CDR3 nucleotide sequence: TGTGCCAGCACCATTTTGGGGTGGGGGCGCGGATCCTACGAGCAGTACTTC. Amino acids: CASTILGWGRGSYEQYF.

J is TRBJ2-3 and V is TRBV6-1, with 12 nucleotides matching TRBD2. Germline trimming cut 0 bases from V and 6 bases from J; bases unmatched to any gene: 7. The V gene's germline CDR1 is MNHNS and CDR2 SASEGT. This CDR3 comprises 17 residues. The CDR3 coding sequence is TGTGCCAGCAGTGAAGCCGGACTAGCGGGACCGATCGATACGCAGTATTTT. Translation: CASSEAGLAGPIDTQYF.

This sequence joins TRBV7-9 and TRBJ1-4; D not certain. The V end was cut by 4 bases, the J end by 10 bases, with 10 bases between. The CDR3 spans 12 residues. From germline, CDR1 is SEHNR and CDR2 FQNEAQ (reference sequence). CDR3 nucleotide sequence: TGTGCCAGCAGCTCCACCCAAGGAAAACTGTTTTTT. Translating gives CASSSTQGKLFF. Filled out from reference TRBV7-9 and TRBJ1-4, the complete variable domain reads DTGVSQNPRHKITKRGQNVTFRCDPISEHNRLYWYRQTLGQGPEFLTYFQNEAQLEKSRLLSDRFSAERPKGSFSTLEIQRTEQGDSAMYLCASSSTQGKLFFGSGTQLSVL.

The chain is built from TRBV4-3 and TRBJ1-2, with a weak D call TRBD1 (5 bases). This CDR3 has 16 amino acids. The V end was cut by 0 bases, the J end by 4 bases, with 15 bases between. In germline, CDR1 is LGHNA, CDR2 YSLEER. The CDR3 bases are TGCGCCAGCAGCCAAGATCTAGGGCAGGGCGTCTATGGCTACACCTTC. Amino acid sequence: CASSQDLGQGVYGYTF.

The chain is built from TRBV7-9 and TRBJ1-2; no reliable D call. The CDR3 runs 11 residues. Trimming removed 1 base from V and 12 bases from J, with 9 bases in between. From germline, CDR1 is SEHNR and CDR2 FQNEAQ (reference sequence). CDR3 coding DNA: TGTGCCAGCAGCTTAGAGGGTCGGAACACCTTC. This encodes CASSLEGRNTF.

The chain carries TRBV7-3 and TRBJ2-7, with D possibly being TRBD1 (5 bases). This CDR3 is built from 14 residues. The germline V gene has CDR1 SGHTA and CDR2 FQGTGA. Trimming shortened V by 5 bases and J by 0 bases, and 11 bases separated the two germline ends. CDR3: CASSETVDSYEQYF. The CDR3 nucleotides are TGTGCCAGCAGCGAGACAGTGGACTCCTACGAGCAGTACTTC.

The chain couples TRBV6-2 or TRBV6-3 to TRBJ2-2, with 8 bases fitting TRBD2. CDR1 is MNHEY, CDR2 SVGEGT, per germline. This CDR3 is built from 16 residues. With V trimmed by 5 bases and J by 2 bases, 7 bases remained unmatched. CDR3 DNA: TGTGCCAGCAGTCGACTAGCGAGCCACAACACCGGGGAGCTGTTTTTT. Translating gives CASSRLASHNTGELFF.

The chain employs TRBV30 and TRBJ1-4; the D gene is possibly TRBD1 (5 bases). Trimming removed 2 bases at V and 2 bases at J, with 12 bases between. Germline CDR1 GTSNPN, CDR2 SVGIG (reference sequence). The CDR3 length is 15 residues. The CDR3 region has the DNA TGTGCCTGGAGTCCTCTCGGGGCGACTAATGAAAAACTGTTTTTT. It specifies CAWSPLGATNEKLFF. The complete variable domain, with remaining parts taken from reference TRBV30 and TRBJ1-4, reads SQTIHQWPATLVQPVGSPLSLECTVEGTSNPNLYWYRQAAGRGLQLLFYSVGIGQISSEVPQNLSASRPQDRQFILSSKKLLLSDSGFYLCAWSPLGATNEKLFFGSGTQLSVL.

The CDR3: CAWSAHTYEQYF. Written as DNA, the CDR3 is TGTGCCTGGAGTGCGCACACCTACGAGCAGTACTTC. This chain uses TRBV30 with TRBJ2-7; D remains unclear. V was trimmed by 1 base and J by 2 bases, leaving 6 bases between them. The CDR3 runs to 12 residues. Germline CDR1 and CDR2: GTSNPN and SVGIG (reference sequence).

The chain employs TRBV6-5 and TRBJ1-4; TRBD1 is a possible D gene (5 bases). Trimming left V 2 bases short and J 3 bases short, with 10 bases between. CDR3 length: 15 amino acids. CDR1 is MNHEY, CDR2 SVGAGI, per germline. CDR3 amino acids: CASSYVGGANEKLFF. CDR3 in DNA: TGTGCCAGCAGTTACGTGGGGGGGGCTAATGAAAAACTGTTTTTT.

The genes are TRBV15 and TRBJ2-2, with 9 bases identical to TRBD1. This CDR3 has 15 residues. The V segment lost 2 bases and the J segment 6 bases; nucleotides outside the gene matches: 4. Germline V CDR1 and CDR2: LNHNV, YYDKDF (reference sequence). CDR3 nucleotides: TGTGCCACCAGCAGAAGGACAGGGGAGGCCGGGGAGCTGTTTTTT. Its translation is CATSRRTGEAGELFF. The whole variable domain, filled in from reference TRBV15 and TRBJ2-2, reads DAMVIQNPRYQVTQFGKPVTLSCSQTLNHNVMYWYQQKSSQAPKLLFHYYDKDFNNEADTPDNFQSRRPNTSFCFLDIRSPGLGDTAMYLCATSRRTGEAGELFFGEGSRLTVL.

This clone appeared a few times. This chain links TRBV7-3 with TRBJ2-1; the match to TRBD1 covers 10 bases. This CDR3 contains 14 residues. Germline assignment: CDR1 SGHTA and CDR2 FQGTGA. J lost 4 bases, V lost 3 bases, and 0 bases had no gene match. The CDR3 reads CASSLGQGYNEQFF. The CDR3 DNA reads TGTGCCAGCAGCTTGGGACAGGGGTACAATGAGCAGTTCTTC.

This clone was seen a single time. Here the CDR3 DNA reads TGTGCCAGTAGCCGCTGGCTAGCGGGTGAGCAGTTCTTC. Its protein product is CASSRWLAGEQFF. This chain links TRBV19 with TRBJ2-1; 8 positions match TRBD2. Germline CDR1 reads LNHDA; CDR2 reads SQIVND (reference sequence). V shed 6 bases, J shed 9 bases, and the junction held 7 bases outside the gene matches. CDR3 size: 13 residues.